These 25 T cell receptor beta chains were sequenced from one sample in a study of T cell responses to AZD1222 COVID-19 vaccine. Some clones are missing from TCRdb's copy, which holds only in-frame ones; the method was immunoSEQ multiplex PCR. This table has approximately 190,000 clones, approximately 92% appearing once. The sample here was peripheral blood, taken on day 0 of AZD1222 vaccination. Receptors were obtained from an adult in good health.

This clone appeared once. The chain couples TRBV6-2 or TRBV6-3 to TRBJ2-5, with 8 nucleotides matching TRBD2. This CDR3 region has 15 residues. V was pared by 7 bases and J by 5 bases, with 12 bases of the junction left unmatched. CDR1 is MNHEY, CDR2 SVGEGT, per germline. DNA for the CDR3: TGTGCCAGCATCCCGGGCGGGACTAGGGGGGAGACCCAGTACTTC. Protein: CASIPGGTRGETQYF.

This chain links TRBV19 with TRBJ1-5; the match to TRBD1 covers 7 bases. The V gene's germline CDR1 is LNHDA and CDR2 SQIVND (reference sequence). V shed 8 bases, J shed 1 base, and the junction held 8 bases outside the gene matches. CDR3 length equals 15 residues. The CDR3 nucleotides read TGTGCCAGTCACAGGGGTGAAGGGAGCAATCAGCCCCAGCATTTT. This sequence encodes CASHRGEGSNQPQHF. Complete variable domain (other parts from reference TRBV19 and TRBJ1-5): DGGITQSPKYLFRKEGQNVTLSCEQNLNHDAMYWYRQDPGQGLRLIYYSQIVNDFQKGDIAEGYSVSREKKESFPLTVTSAQKNPTAFYLCASHRGEGSNQPQHFGDGTRLSIL.

This chain links TRBV28 with TRBJ1-6; D not certain. The CDR3 has 14 residues. Germline lookup yields CDR1 MDHEN and CDR2 SYDVKM. Trimming pared 8 bases from V and 10 bases from J, leaving 18 bases between. CDR3 in amino acids: CASGGAGSGSPLHF. CDR3 bases: TGTGCCAGCGGCGGCGCGGGCAGCGGATCACCCCTCCACTTT.

V is TRBV18 and J is TRBJ1-1; D is unclear. Per germline, CDR1 KGHSH and CDR2 LQKENI. CDR3 length equals 15 residues. V gave up 2 bases and J gave up 7 bases, with 17 bases separating them. CDR3 nucleotide sequence: TGTGCCAGCTCACCATTCTCGCAGGAAGTTGGTGAAGCTTTCTTT. Amino acids: CASSPFSQEVGEAFF.

The chain carries TRBV7-6 and TRBJ2-2; D is uncertain. This CDR3 region has 12 residues. CDR1 and CDR2 (germline): SGHVS, FNYEAQ. Trimming removed 5 bases from V and 7 bases from J, with 8 bases in between. Here the CDR3 DNA reads TGTGCCAGCAGCCTGAGAGACGGGGAGCTGTTTTTT. The encoded protein is CASSLRDGELFF.

The J gene is TRBJ2-3, the V gene TRBV5-1; TRBD2 matches at 7 bases. CDR1 is SGHRS and CDR2 is YFSETQ in the germline V gene. The ends lost 1 base at V and 0 bases at J; junction bases unmatched: 11. There are 18 residues in the CDR3. The CDR3 coding sequence is TGCGCCAGCAGCTTGACCGGGGGGAAGAAAACTAGCACAGATACGCAGTATTTT. Encoded protein: CASSLTGGKKTSTDTQYF.

V is TRBV4-1 and J is TRBJ1-1; 8 bases line up with TRBD1. V lost 5 bases, J lost 4 bases, and 6 bases stayed unmatched. CDR3 size: 14 residues. Germline V lookup: CDR1 MGHRA, CDR2 YSYEKL. The CDR3 DNA reads TGCGCCAGCAGCTGGACTACAGGGGGCACTGAAGCTTTCTTT. Its protein is CASSWTTGGTEAFF.

For the CDR3, the DNA is TGTGCCAGTTTAGGAGGGGCGCGGTATGGCTACACCTTC. As protein: CASLGGARYGYTF. The V gene is TRBV28, the J gene TRBJ1-2; D possibly corresponds to TRBD1 (5 bases). CDR1 is MDHEN and CDR2 is SYDVKM in the germline V gene. The CDR3 covers 13 residues. Trimming pared 9 bases from V and 5 bases from J, leaving 16 bases between.

The V gene is TRBV7-2, the J gene TRBJ2-7; 12 positions agree with TRBD1. From germline, CDR1 is SGHTA and CDR2 FQGNSA. CDR3 length: 17 amino acids. V gave up 4 bases and J gave up 5 bases; unmatched junction bases: 12. CDR3 amino acids: CASSSFMPGQGADEQYF. The DNA of the CDR3 is TGTGCCAGCAGCTCCTTCATGCCGGGACAGGGGGCCGACGAGCAGTACTTC.

This clone was counted a single time. Distinct nucleotide sequences in the sample also encode this CDR3. The chain is built from TRBV28 and TRBJ1-2; D is undetermined. Looked up from germline, CDR1 is MDHEN and CDR2 is SYDVKM. This CDR3 is built from 12 residues. The V gene lost 3 bases and the J gene lost 2 bases, with 4 bases spanning the gap. The CDR3 loop is CASSLANYGYTF. The CDR3 DNA follows: TGTGCCAGCAGTTTGGCAAACTATGGCTACACCTTC.

The chain is built from TRBV19 and TRBJ1-2; tentatively, D is TRBD1 (6 bases). CDR3 length: 14 amino acids. Trimming took off 6 bases at V and 7 bases at J, with 18 bases between the two ends. CDR1 is LNHDA, CDR2 SQIVND, per germline (reference sequence). The CDR3 is CASSLNSGGPGYTF. The CDR3 coding sequence is TGTGCCAGTAGCCTAAACTCGGGGGGCCCTGGCTACACCTTC.

This chain links TRBV7-3 with TRBJ2-5; 11 bases align to TRBD2. Germline V gives CDR1 SGHTA, CDR2 FQGTGA. With V trimmed by 3 bases and J by 8 bases, 8 bases remained unmatched. There are 15 residues in the CDR3. The CDR3 region has the DNA TGTGCCAGCAGCTTCTCTAGCGGGGGGACCTTAACCCAGTACTTC. Translating it yields CASSFSSGGTLTQYF.

The V call is TRBV10-3, the J call TRBJ2-7; no firm D call. This CDR3 has 14 amino acids. Germline assignment: CDR1 ENHRY and CDR2 SYGVKD. V was shortened by 4 bases and J by 0 bases, with 10 bases between the two germline ends. The CDR3 loop reads CAISGADSSYEQYF. The CDR3 bases are TGTGCCATCAGTGGGGCGGATAGCTCCTACGAGCAGTACTTC.

The chain has TRBV6-6 and TRBJ2-3, with 10 bases that match TRBD1. This CDR3 is built from 14 residues. Germline V gives CDR1 MNHNY, CDR2 SVGAGI (reference sequence). J lost 3 bases, V lost 5 bases, and 2 bases had no gene match. DNA of the CDR3: TGTGCCAGCAGTCGGGACAGGGGAACAGATACGCAGTATTTT. Translating gives CASSRDRGTDTQYF.

The chain recombines TRBV6-6 with TRBJ1-6; weak D call: TRBD1 (5 bases). This CDR3 is built from 15 residues. Germline CDR1 reads MNHNY; CDR2 reads SVGAGI (reference sequence). V was trimmed by 2 bases and J by 5 bases, leaving 10 bases between them. The CDR3: CASSYRQGDNSPLHF. In nucleotides, the CDR3 is TGTGCCAGCAGTTACCGGCAGGGCGATAATTCACCCCTCCACTTT.

The rearrangement uses TRBV7-5 and TRBJ1-1; the table's TRBD1 call for D was not verified on the DNA. TRBV7-5 is described as a pseudogene. The CDR3 has 12 residues. CDR3 sequence reads: CARSPQGTEAFF. The CDR3, as DNA: TGTGCCAGAAGCCCTCAGGGCACTGAAGCTTTCTTT.

The count of this clone is one. The chain couples TRBV5-1 to TRBJ2-6, with unresolved D. The CDR3 contains 16 residues. V was pared by 5 bases and J by 1 base, with 13 bases between. Germline-derived CDR1 and CDR2 are SGHRS and YFSETQ. CDR3 sequence: CASRPQLGSGANVLTF. In nucleotides, the CDR3 is TGCGCCAGCAGACCTCAACTCGGTTCTGGGGCCAACGTCCTGACTTTC.

V usage is TRBV9 and J usage is TRBJ2-7; D is perhaps TRBD2 (7 bases). There are 15 residues in the CDR3. In germline, CDR1 is SGDLS, CDR2 YYNGEE. Trimming cost V 0 bases and J 2 bases, with 12 bases left between them. CDR3 amino acids: CASSVEGGDTYEQYF. The CDR3 DNA follows: TGTGCCAGCAGCGTAGAAGGGGGGGACACCTACGAGCAGTACTTC.

The chain is built from TRBV11-2 and TRBJ2-3, with D possibly matching TRBD2 (6 bases). V was clipped by 2 bases and J by 3 bases, with 12 bases between them. The germline V gene has CDR1 SGHAT and CDR2 FQNNGV. The CDR3 contains 15 residues. DNA of the CDR3: TGTGCCAGCAGCTTAAGGCCCCGGGGGACAGATACGCAGTATTTT. Translating gives CASSLRPRGTDTQYF.

The J gene is TRBJ1-3, the V gene TRBV10-1; D ambiguous. The CDR3 length is 14 residues. The germline gives CDR1 WNHNN, CDR2 SYGVQD (reference sequence). Trimming left V 10 bases short and J 0 bases short, with 13 bases between. The chain's CDR3 is CATESGNSGNTIYF. The DNA of the CDR3 is TGCGCCACCGAGTCTGGGAACTCTGGAAACACCATATATTTT.

This clone has at least ten counts. The chain carries TRBV18 and TRBJ1-6; no clear D gene. In germline, CDR1 is KGHSH, CDR2 LQKENI. V lost 3 bases to trimming and J lost 5 bases, with 14 bases between them. The CDR3 runs to 16 residues. The CDR3 nucleotides are TGTGCCAGCTCACCTACGACTGCGGTAAATAATTCACCCCTCCACTTT. Translation: CASSPTTAVNNSPLHF.

This rearrangement joins TRBV7-2 to TRBJ2-2; a weak D match, TRBD2 (6 bases). The CDR3 spans 15 residues. Trimming left V 1 base short and J 1 base short, with 7 bases between. The germline V gene has CDR1 SGHTA and CDR2 FQGNSA. CDR3 DNA: TGTGCCAGCAGCTTAGGGGGGGTGAACACCGGGGAGCTGTTTTTT. This sequence encodes CASSLGGVNTGELFF. Looking up the rest from reference TRBV7-2 and TRBJ2-2 gives the full variable domain: GAGVSQSPSNKVTEKGKDVELRCDPISGHTALYWYRQSLGQGLEFLIYFQGNSAPDKSGLPSDRFSAERTGGSVSTLTIQRTQQEDSAVYLCASSLGGVNTGELFFGEGSRLTVL.

The chain has TRBV2 and TRBJ1-6; TRBD1 matches 7 bases. V dropped 6 bases and J dropped 7; count of bases not matched to a gene: 9. The CDR3 spans 15 residues. Per germline, CDR1 SNHLY and CDR2 FYNNEI. CDR3 nucleotide sequence: TGTGCCAGCAGCACTTTTCCGGGACAGAATTCACCCCTCCACTTT. Translation: CASSTFPGQNSPLHF.

The chain employs TRBV19 and TRBJ2-3, with TRBD2 identical over 10 bases. The CDR3 spans 19 residues. Trimming cost V 4 bases and J 2 bases; bases outside gene matches: 15. Germline V CDR1 and CDR2: LNHDA, SQIVND (reference sequence). The CDR3 spells CASSKEGRASGGTTDTQYF. CDR3 bases: TGTGCCAGTAGTAAAGAGGGGCGGGCTAGCGGGGGTACCACAGATACGCAGTATTTT.

This chain uses TRBV6-5 with TRBJ2-7; tentatively, D is TRBD2 (7 bases). The CDR3 spans 14 residues. V was pared by 8 bases and J by 6 bases, with 20 bases between. Germline V CDR1 and CDR2: MNHEY, SVGAGI. The CDR3 sequence: CASATSRGPVEQYF. The CDR3, as DNA: TGTGCCAGCGCTACTTCGCGGGGGCCGGTCGAGCAGTACTTC.